This T cell receptor (beta chain) was retrieved from a study of shared T cell receptors in the human thymus. Method: immunoSEQ multiplex PCR; TCRdb's copy keeps in-frame clones and lacks some. The data contain 450,000 to 650,000 clones, around 78% of them seen just once; the ten biggest clones take up 0.013%. Deletions cut 0 bases from V and 2 bases from J, with 10 bases between. The CDR3 has 15 amino acids. From germline, CDR1 is SGDLS and CDR2 YYNGEE. The same sample was also studied in work on human thymus T cells. That work states: Thymic material originated from resections removed in the course of corrective heart surgery.

The TCR comes from a boy younger than two with a congenital heart defect. Specimen: thymocytes. The chain couples TRBV9 to TRBJ2-3; tentatively, D is TRBD2 (5 bases). This CDR3 is CASSVAEEFTDTQYF. CDR3 nucleotides: TGTGCCAGCAGCGTAGCGGAGGAGTTCACAGATACGCAGTATTTT.